The 21 T cell receptor beta chains reported below all come from one sample, sequenced in a study of early T cells in non-severe SARS-CoV-2 infection. MiXCR was run by TCRdb on the 5' RACE reads, yielding one entry per CDR3 protein. The sample lists roughly 54,000 distinct CDR3 sequences; over 10% were seen once. The material sequenced was whole blood. These receptor sequences come from an adult who was a healthcare worker with PCR-confirmed SARS-CoV-2 infection or an uninfected control (not recorded which).

This clonotype was found a few times. Here the CDR3 reads CSAQLAGAYNEQFF. The CDR3 nucleotides read TGCAGTGCTCAACTAGCGGGGGCCTACAATGAGCAGTTCTTC. V gene TRBV20-1 combines with J gene TRBJ2-1, with TRBD2 matching over 11 bases. This CDR3 region has 14 residues. CDR1 and CDR2 from the germline V gene are DFQATT and SNEGSKA (reference sequence). J lost 2 bases, V lost 5 bases, and 2 bases had no gene match.

The chain employs TRBV20-1 and TRBJ2-7, with 9 bases lining up with TRBD2. V was clipped by 0 bases and J by 0 bases; unmatched bases: 6. The CDR3 length is 16 residues. CDR1 is DFQATT and CDR2 is SNEGSKA in the germline V gene (reference sequence). The CDR3 DNA follows: TGCAGTGCTAGAGATCGTTTAGCGGGAGACTCCTACGAGCAGTACTTC. Protein sequence: CSARDRLAGDSYEQYF.

The sample holds many counts of this clonotype. The rearrangement links TRBV4-3 to TRBJ1-1; a possible D gene is TRBD1 (6 bases). CDR3 length: 18 amino acids. V gave up 3 bases and J gave up 3 bases, with 23 bases separating them. Germline-derived CDR1 and CDR2 are LGHNA and YSLEER. The DNA of the CDR3 is TGCGCCAGCAGCCAGGATGCCGGGACAACCGTTGTGGACACTGAAGCTTTCTTT. It specifies CASSQDAGTTVVDTEAFF.

This clonotype turned up a few times. This chain uses TRBV5-1 with TRBJ2-3; the D call may be TRBD1 or TRBD2 (6 bases each). Germline CDR1 reads SGHRS; CDR2 reads YFSETQ. The V gene lost 7 bases and the J gene lost 2 bases, with 11 bases spanning the gap. This CDR3 is 13 amino acids long. The CDR3 DNA follows: TGCGCCAGCGCTTCGGGGGCCACAGATACGCAGTATTTT. Its protein product is CASASGATDTQYF.

The V and J genes are TRBV7-8 and TRBJ1-2, with D hard to call. The CDR3 is 14 amino acids. Trimming left V 6 bases short and J 5 bases short, with 16 bases between. CDR1 SGHVS and CDR2 FQNEAQ come from the germline V gene. In DNA, the CDR3 is TGTGCCAGCAGTTTTCTGCAGTCGGGGTATGGCTACACCTTC. Translated, it gives CASSFLQSGYGYTF.

The chain has TRBV28 and TRBJ2-7; D possibly uses TRBD1 or TRBD2 (5 bases each). Per germline, CDR1 MDHEN and CDR2 SYDVKM. V lost 8 bases and J 1 base, leaving 9 bases between the germline ends. CDR3 length: 12 amino acids. The CDR3 bases are TGTGCCAGCTGGGGGAGTTCCTACGAGCAGTACTTC. Its protein is CASWGSSYEQYF.

This clonotype was seen more than once but under ten times. This chain links TRBV9 with TRBJ2-1; 7 bases map to TRBD1. The CDR3 sequence is 16 residues long. Germline V gene data show CDR1 as SGDLS and CDR2 as YYNGEE. With V trimmed by 0 bases and J by 1 base, 4 bases remained unmatched. CDR3 in amino acids: CASSVGPTGSYNEQFF. Written as DNA, the CDR3 is TGTGCCAGCAGCGTAGGACCGACAGGGTCCTACAATGAGCAGTTCTTC.

At least ten counts were recorded for this clonotype. This chain joins TRBV2 and TRBJ2-3; D is unresolved. Trimming took off 2 bases at V and 4 bases at J, with 4 bases between the two ends. The CDR3 length is 12 residues. Germline values: CDR1 SNHLY, CDR2 FYNNEI. CDR3 protein: CASSEWSDTQYF. For the CDR3, the DNA is TGTGCCAGCAGTGAATGGTCAGATACGCAGTATTTT.

The rearrangement links TRBV29-1 to TRBJ1-4, with 7 bases fitting TRBD1. J gave up 8 bases and V 6 bases, and 9 bases lay outside the gene matches. This CDR3 has 13 residues. CDR1 is SQVTM, CDR2 ANQGSEA, per germline. This CDR3 is CSVQTGAEEKLFF. In DNA, the CDR3 is TGCAGCGTACAAACAGGGGCAGAGGAAAAACTGTTTTTT.

On this clonotype itself: A much larger clone lies a single base off, so this may be a read error. The rearrangement uses TRBV7-2 and TRBJ2-3; TRBD2 agrees at 9 bases. This CDR3 contains 13 residues. Germline lookup yields CDR1 SGHTA and CDR2 FQGNSA. CDR3 protein: CASSALGTSRALF. The CDR3 DNA sequence: TGTGCCAGCAGCGCGCTTGGGACTAGCAGGGCTCTTTTT.

This clonotype came up a few times. V and J are TRBV6-6 and TRBJ2-7; 8 bases fit TRBD1. This CDR3 is 15 amino acids long. Trimming at V came to 2 bases and at J to 3 bases, leaving 6 bases not matched to a gene. CDR1 and CDR2 from the germline V gene are MNHNY and SVGAGI (reference sequence). The CDR3 loop is CASSYGQGRDYEQYF. The CDR3 region has the DNA TGTGCCAGCAGTTACGGACAGGGAAGGGACTACGAGCAGTACTTC.

This chain joins TRBV28 and TRBJ2-7; D uncertain. CDR1 MDHEN and CDR2 SYDVKM come from the germline V gene. The V end lost 2 bases, the J end lost 1 base, and 12 bases lay between the germline ends. This CDR3 is 15 amino acids long. The CDR3 nucleotides read TGTGCCAGCAGTTTAGGGTTCGTCTTATCCTACGAGCAGTACTTC. Residues: CASSLGFVLSYEQYF.

V and J are TRBV14 and TRBJ2-7; 9 bases line up with TRBD1. V shed 4 bases, J shed 4 bases, and the junction held 8 bases outside the gene matches. Germline assignment: CDR1 SGHDN and CDR2 FVKESK. The length of the CDR3 is 15 residues. DNA for the CDR3: TGTGCCAGCAGCCGACCCGGGACAGGGTCTTACGAGCAGTACTTC. It specifies CASSRPGTGSYEQYF.

This clonotype was counted a few times. The rearrangement uses TRBV3-1 and TRBJ2-5; no firm D call. This CDR3 is 12 amino acids long. Germline V gives CDR1 LGHDT, CDR2 YNNKEL (reference sequence). Trimming stripped 5 bases from V and 5 bases from J, with 9 bases between. The CDR3: CASSSRSETQYF. For the CDR3, the DNA is TGTGCCAGCAGCTCTCGAAGTGAGACCCAGTACTTC.

The chain links TRBV29-1 to TRBJ2-5; TRBD2 might be the D (5 bases). Germline loops: CDR1 SQVTM, CDR2 ANQGSEA. With 4 bases removed from V and 4 bases from J, the gap between germline ends came to 16 bases. The CDR3 is made up of 14 amino acids. This chain's CDR3 is CSVGGHPGRETQYF. The CDR3 nucleotides are TGCAGCGTTGGTGGGCACCCGGGAAGAGAGACCCAGTACTTC.

The chain employs TRBV5-1 and TRBJ2-1; the match to TRBD1 covers 7 bases. This CDR3 spans 14 amino acids. The germline V gene has CDR1 SGHRS and CDR2 YFSETQ. Trimming at V came to 4 bases and at J to 2 bases, leaving 3 bases not matched to a gene. CDR3 amino acids: CASSPGQTYNEQFF. The CDR3 DNA reads TGCGCCAGCAGCCCGGGACAGACCTACAATGAGCAGTTCTTC.

The table lists this clonotype with a few counts. The J gene is TRBJ2-2, the V gene TRBV29-1; TRBD1 agrees at 7 bases. The CDR3 loop spans 15 amino acids. The trim removed 7 bases at V and 2 bases at J, leaving 10 bases unmatched. Germline CDR1 and CDR2: SQVTM and ANQGSEA. The CDR3, as DNA: TGCAGCGCCCTCGACAGGGCGGGTAACACCGGGGAGCTGTTTTTT. This codes for CSALDRAGNTGELFF.

CDR3 in amino acids: CSARTGCFAEAFF. The CDR3 DNA is TGCAGCGCCCGGACAGGGTGTTTCGCTGAAGCTTTCTTT. This rearrangement joins TRBV29-1 to TRBJ1-1; 8 nucleotides agree with TRBD1. Trimming removed 7 bases from V and 6 bases from J; junction bases left unmatched: 10. Per the germline V gene, CDR1 is SQVTM and CDR2 is ANQGSEA. CDR3 length: 13 residues.

The chain joins TRBV29-1 to TRBJ2-1; 9 bases match TRBD2. The CDR3 totals 15 residues. Per germline, CDR1 SQVTM and CDR2 ANQGSEA. V lost 6 bases, J lost 8 bases, and 14 bases stayed unmatched. The CDR3 reads CSVQTARGGFHEQFF. The CDR3 coding sequence is TGCAGCGTCCAAACGGCGCGGGGGGGCTTCCATGAGCAGTTCTTC.

The chain couples TRBV6-2 or TRBV6-3 to TRBJ2-7, with TRBD2 matching over 8 bases. The CDR3 is made up of 16 amino acids. CDR1 and CDR2 from the germline V gene are MNHEY and SVGEGT. With V trimmed by 3 bases and J by 4 bases, 11 bases remained unmatched. The CDR3 sequence: CASSYSLKAGVYEQYF. The DNA of the CDR3 is TGTGCCAGCAGTTATTCCTTAAAAGCGGGAGTTTACGAGCAGTACTTC.

This clonotype was picked up a small number of times. The rearrangement links TRBV3-1 to TRBJ2-7, with D unclear. Trimming shortened V by 6 bases and J by 6 bases, and 18 bases separated the two germline ends. The CDR3 has 14 residues. CDR1 is LGHDT and CDR2 is YNNKEL in the germline V gene (reference sequence). The CDR3: CASSPTRTLLEQYF. In DNA form, the CDR3 reads TGTGCCAGCAGTCCGACACGGACCCTCCTCGAGCAGTACTTC.